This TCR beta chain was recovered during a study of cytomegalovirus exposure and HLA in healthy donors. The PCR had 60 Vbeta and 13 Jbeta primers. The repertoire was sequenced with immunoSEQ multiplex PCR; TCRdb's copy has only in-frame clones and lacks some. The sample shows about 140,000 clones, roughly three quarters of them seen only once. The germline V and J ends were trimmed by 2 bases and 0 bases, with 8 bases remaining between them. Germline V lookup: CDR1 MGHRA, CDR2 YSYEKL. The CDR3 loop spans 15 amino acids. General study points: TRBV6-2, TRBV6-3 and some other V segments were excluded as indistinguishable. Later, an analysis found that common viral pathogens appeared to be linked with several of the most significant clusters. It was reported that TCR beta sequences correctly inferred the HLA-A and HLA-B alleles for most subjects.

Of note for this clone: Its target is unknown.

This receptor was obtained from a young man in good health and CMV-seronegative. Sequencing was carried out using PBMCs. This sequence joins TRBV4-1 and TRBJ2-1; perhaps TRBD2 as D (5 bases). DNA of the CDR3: TGCGCCAGCAGCCAATTGGCGGGCTCCTACAATGAGCAGTTCTTC. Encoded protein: CASSQLAGSYNEQFF.